What follows are 6 T cell receptor beta chains derived from one specimen sequenced in a study of regulatory T cells in long-lasting Graves disease. Time point indicated: persistent/refractory GD, antithyroid drugs over 5 years with positive TRAb. Isolated PBMC RNA provided the starting material for the TCR library. Researchers made TCR beta libraries by using iRepertoire HTBI primers and running Arm-PCR on CDR3 regions. MiXCR, run by TCRdb on the multiplex PCR reads, gives a single entry per CDR3 protein. The data contain roughly 400,000 distinct CDR3 sequences, roughly a fifth of them singletons. This material consisted of peripheral blood mononuclear cells (PBMCs), taken when the disease was refractory, from a patient treated with antithyroid drugs. The receptors here all came from a female donor with Graves disease.

At least ten counts were recorded for this clonotype. This rearrangement joins TRBV6-5 to TRBJ1-6; D unclear. CDR1 and CDR2 (germline): MNHEY, SVGAGI. V was pared by 2 bases and J by 10 bases, with 9 bases between. The CDR3 loop spans 13 amino acids. For the CDR3, the DNA is TGTGCCAGCAGTTACCGCCGAGCCTCACCCCTCCACTTT. Protein product: CASSYRRASPLHF.

This clonotype has a count of ten or more. The V call is TRBV28, the J call TRBJ2-7; no clear D gene. The ends were cut back, 3 bases at V and 2 bases at J, with 8 bases in the middle. Germline V gene data show CDR1 as MDHEN and CDR2 as SYDVKM. This CDR3 is built from 13 residues. The chain's CDR3 is CASSFPETYEQYF. The CDR3 nucleotides are TGTGCCAGCAGTTTTCCGGAAACCTACGAGCAGTACTTC.

The gene calls are TRBV12-3 or TRBV12-4 and TRBJ2-3; D is perhaps TRBD2 (5 bases). Trimming removed 8 bases at V and 3 bases at J, with 18 bases between. The CDR3 has 15 amino acids. The CDR3 loop is CASFPTERETDTQYF. In nucleotides, the CDR3 is TGTGCCAGCTTTCCTACGGAAAGGGAGACAGATACGCAGTATTTT.

In the case of this clonotype: This may arise from a read error, as a much more abundant clone is one base away. The gene calls are TRBV6-1 and TRBJ2-7, with a weak D call TRBD1 (6 bases). V was clipped by 4 bases and J by 4 bases, with 17 bases between them. The CDR3 spans 15 residues. CDR1 is MNHNS and CDR2 is SASEGT in the germline V gene. The CDR3, as DNA: TGTGCCAGCAGTGGAAGGAGACAGGTTGTGTACGAGCAGTACTTC. It is translated as CASSGRRQVVYEQYF.

As regards this clonotype: A much larger clone differs from this one at a single base, so this may be a read error. This chain connects TRBV7-2 to TRBJ1-5, with 11 bases identical to TRBD1. The length of the CDR3 is 15 residues. Germline CDR1 and CDR2: SGHTA and FQGNSA. V lost 4 bases, J lost 6 bases, and 5 bases stayed unmatched. The CDR3 coding sequence is TGTACCAGCAGCTCGGACAGGGGGCGAGCTCAGCCCCAGCATTTT. It specifies CTSSSDRGRAQPQHF.

The rearrangement uses TRBV20-1 and TRBJ2-1; TRBD2 agrees at 8 bases. The germline gives CDR1 DFQATT, CDR2 SNEGSKA (reference sequence). The CDR3 is made up of 14 amino acids. V lost 3 bases and J lost 4; bases outside the gene matches: 5. The CDR3 DNA reads TGCAGTGCTAGGGGGACTAGGAATTACAATGAGCAGTTCTTC. The encoded protein is CSARGTRNYNEQFF.